This T cell receptor (beta chain) was documented in a study of human T cells and chemical hapten exposure. Specified time point: pre-sensitization, week 0. The treatment: therapeutic diphenylcyclopropenone sensitization with weekly scalp DPC. General study points: Those TCRs sitting above 1 in 1000 frequency stayed the same with DPC sensitization. The study found expanded TCRs formed significantly more large CDR3 similarity clusters than controls.

Attachment of unique molecular identifiers to individual cDNA molecules was performed in the library. TCRdb recomputed calls from the RACE reads with MiXCR, one row per CDR3 protein. The table has around 380,000 distinct CDR3 sequences, over 5% seen once; the top ten hold less than 9%. There are a few counts of this clonotype. The target antigen is unknown. This receptor was obtained from a woman in her late teens or twenties with alopecia areata. Some clones in this sample may be carry-over from other donors' samples. The material was whole blood, obtained in connection with sensitization to the hapten diphenylcyclopropenone (DPC).

The CDR3 bases are TGTGCCAGCAGCCAGTCTATAGGGGCCAGGGAGCAGTACTTC. Residues: CASSQSIGAREQYF. The chain joins TRBV14 to TRBJ2-7; TRBD1 might be the D (5 bases). The CDR3 runs to 14 residues. Germline loops: CDR1 SGHDN, CDR2 FVKESK. V dropped 3 bases and J dropped 7 bases, with 16 bases sitting between them.